One sample yielded the 30 T cell receptor beta chains listed below, sequenced in a study of T cell clonotyping in hematopoietic cell transplantation. Produced via immunoSEQ multiplex PCR; TCRdb's table is partial and in-frame only. The sample carries some 2,000 clones, less than 85% recorded once. Specimen: peripheral blood mononuclear cells, collected 30 days after allogeneic stem cell transplant. The receptors come from a male patient aged 45 to 59 who had an allogeneic stem cell transplant from an unrelated donor, so the T cells may come from the graft donor. Some clones in this sample may be carry-over from other donors' samples.

The genes are TRBV5-6 and TRBJ1-3; D unclear. CDR1 is SGHDT, CDR2 YYEEEE, per germline. CDR3 length equals 14 residues. Trimming pared 1 base from V and 0 bases from J, leaving 5 bases between. CDR3 sequence: CASSLRGSGNTIYF. CDR3 coding DNA: TGTGCCAGCAGCTTGAGAGGCTCTGGAAACACCATATATTTT.

This rearrangement joins TRBV4-1 to TRBJ2-7; D gene uncertain. CDR1 and CDR2 (germline): MGHRA, YSYEKL. Trimming pared 5 bases from V and 6 bases from J, leaving 17 bases between. The length of the CDR3 is 14 residues. As DNA, the CDR3 is TGCGCCAGCAGCTCCCGGACGGATGGCGGCGAGCAGTACTTC. Amino acid sequence: CASSSRTDGGEQYF.

The table lists this clone with a few counts. This rearrangement joins TRBV2 to TRBJ2-6; D is unclear. V dropped 4 bases and J dropped 0 bases, with 13 bases sitting between them. Germline assignment: CDR1 SNHLY and CDR2 FYNNEI. The CDR3 extends over 17 amino acids. The CDR3 is CASSAVDFSSGANVLTF. Written as DNA, the CDR3 is TGTGCCAGCAGTGCTGTAGATTTCAGCTCTGGGGCCAACGTCCTGACTTTC.

The chain has TRBV6-5 and TRBJ1-1, with D possibly TRBD1 on 5 matching bases. The germline V gene has CDR1 MNHEY and CDR2 SVGAGI. This CDR3 comprises 13 residues. V dropped 2 bases and J dropped 3 bases, with 7 bases sitting between them. CDR3 DNA sequence: TGTGCCAGCAGTTACAGGGACGACACTGAAGCTTTCTTT. This encodes CASSYRDDTEAFF.

This clone is large (0.1 to 1%) by share. The rearrangement joins TRBV6-1 to TRBJ1-5; D remains ambiguous. V lost 1 base to trimming and J lost 0 bases, with 13 bases between them. Per germline, CDR1 MNHNS and CDR2 SASEGT. CDR3 size: 17 residues. CDR3 protein: CASSEGISPYSNQPQHF. CDR3 nucleotide sequence: TGTGCCAGCAGTGAAGGGATCTCCCCCTATAGCAATCAGCCCCAGCATTTT.

The chain uses TRBV7-8 and TRBJ1-5; 9 positions agree with TRBD1. The CDR3 is 17 residues long. J lost 0 bases, V lost 7 bases, and 10 bases had no gene match. CDR1 SGHVS and CDR2 FQNEAQ come from the germline V gene. This CDR3 reads CASNIGTGKNSNQPQHF. The CDR3 nucleotides are TGTGCCAGCAACATAGGGACAGGGAAGAATAGCAATCAGCCCCAGCATTTT.

The chain recombines TRBV19 with TRBJ1-5; 7 nucleotides agree with TRBD1. Germline V gives CDR1 LNHDA, CDR2 SQIVND (reference sequence). The CDR3 extends over 15 amino acids. Germline trimming cut 7 bases from V and 2 bases from J; bases unmatched to any gene: 8. The CDR3 spells CASKNDRVGNQPQHF. CDR3 bases: TGTGCCAGTAAAAATGACAGGGTTGGCAATCAGCCCCAGCATTTT.

The chain combines TRBV4-1 with TRBJ1-1; D remains unclear. This CDR3 region has 15 residues. V was shortened by 2 bases and J by 1 base, with 11 bases between the two germline ends. Per germline, CDR1 MGHRA and CDR2 YSYEKL. CDR3 amino acids: CASSQSSVGNTEAFF. CDR3 bases: TGCGCCAGCAGCCAATCATCCGTTGGGAACACTGAAGCTTTCTTT.

On this clone: At the DNA level, this CDR3 is encoded by other sequences in the same sample as well. This sequence joins TRBV30 and TRBJ1-1; 7 bases match TRBD1. The CDR3 length is 12 residues. J gave up 4 bases and V 4 bases, and 3 bases lay outside the gene matches. Germline V gene lookup returns CDR1 GTSNPN and CDR2 SVGIG (reference sequence). The CDR3 protein is CAWTGGTTEAFF. For the CDR3, the DNA is TGTGCCTGGACAGGGGGTACCACTGAAGCTTTCTTT.

The J gene is TRBJ1-2, the V gene TRBV6-5, with 11 bases that match TRBD1. Germline lookup yields CDR1 MNHEY and CDR2 SVGAGI. V lost 5 bases and J lost 3; bases outside the gene matches: 2. There are 14 residues in the CDR3. The CDR3 DNA sequence: TGTGCCAGCAGTCGGACAGGGGGCCACTATGGCTACACCTTC. This translates into CASSRTGGHYGYTF.

The CDR3 is CASSSNRGGTLSGYTF. CDR3 in DNA: TGTGCCAGCAGCTCAAACAGGGGAGGGACCCTTAGCGGCTACACCTTC. This rearrangement joins TRBV7-2 to TRBJ1-2, with TRBD1 matching 7 bases. Germline CDR1 reads SGHTA; CDR2 reads FQGNSA. The CDR3 has 16 amino acids. V gave up 4 bases and J gave up 8 bases; unmatched junction bases: 16.

The V call is TRBV5-7, the J call TRBJ1-5; perhaps TRBD1 as D (5 bases). TRBV5-7 is identified as an open reading frame with a role that is uncertain. Trimming left V 1 base short and J 5 bases short, with 10 bases between. This CDR3 is 14 amino acids long. The CDR3 nucleotides are TGTGCCAGCAGCTTGAGCGGGGCGGATCAGCCCCAGCATTTT. Amino acid sequence: CASSLSGADQPQHF.

This clone has more than one count but fewer than ten. The rearrangement joins TRBV11-2 to TRBJ2-1; 10 bases map to TRBD2. V was clipped by 2 bases and J by 5 bases; unmatched bases: 3. The CDR3 loop spans 15 amino acids. Germline V gene sequence: CDR1 SGHAT, CDR2 FQNNGV. Written as DNA, the CDR3 is TGTGCCAGCAGCTTACACAGCGGGGGGGACAATGAGCAGTTCTTC. It yields the protein CASSLHSGGDNEQFF.

V is TRBV5-1 and J is TRBJ1-5; D is uncertain. V was cut by 0 bases and J by 3 bases, with 4 bases left in between. Germline values: CDR1 SGHRS, CDR2 YFSETQ. The CDR3 spans 13 residues. CDR3 in amino acids: CASSLGVNQPQHF. As DNA, the CDR3 is TGCGCCAGCAGCTTGGGGGTCAATCAGCCCCAGCATTTT. Variable domain in full (rest from reference TRBV5-1 and TRBJ1-5): KAGVTQTPRYLIKTRGQQVTLSCSPISGHRSVSWYQQTPGQGLQFLFEYFSETQRNKGNFPGRFSGRQFSNSRSEMNVSTLELGDSALYLCASSLGVNQPQHFGDGTRLSIL.

The chain joins TRBV6-5 to TRBJ1-3; possibly TRBD1 for D (5 bases). Germline values: CDR1 MNHEY, CDR2 SVGAGI. V lost 6 bases and J lost 4, with 13 bases in between. The CDR3 loop spans 14 amino acids. The CDR3 protein is CASRRKGTGNTIYF. CDR3 coding DNA: TGTGCCAGCAGGAGAAAGGGGACCGGAAACACCATATATTTT.

The V call is TRBV5-8, the J call TRBJ1-1; D remains ambiguous. The CDR3 loop spans 13 amino acids. V gave up 2 bases and J gave up 4 bases, with 9 bases separating them. Germline assignment: CDR1 SGHTS and CDR2 YDEGEE. For the CDR3, the DNA is TGTGCCAGCAGCTTCCGTCGAAGCACTGAAGCTTTCTTT. Translating gives CASSFRRSTEAFF.

The chain uses TRBV5-1 and TRBJ1-5; no clear D. The V end lost 0 bases, the J end lost 5 bases, and 12 bases lay between the germline ends. Germline CDR1 and CDR2: SGHRS and YFSETQ. The CDR3 spans 15 residues. The CDR3 nucleotides are TGCGCCAGCAGCTTGGGGACTTTAAGGGATCAGCCCCAGCATTTT. As protein: CASSLGTLRDQPQHF.

The gene calls are TRBV7-8 and TRBJ1-5; D is uncertain. Deletions cut 5 bases from V and 5 bases from J, with 16 bases between. The CDR3 covers 15 residues. Germline V gene data show CDR1 as SGHVS and CDR2 as FQNEAQ. The CDR3 sequence is CASSLRRLGDQPQHF. The DNA for the CDR3 is TGTGCCAGCAGCCTTCGCCGTCTAGGCGATCAGCCCCAGCATTTT.

The chain links TRBV27 to TRBJ1-2; possibly TRBD1 for D (5 bases). V dropped 5 bases and J dropped 8 bases, with 24 bases sitting between them. Germline CDR1 reads MNHEY; CDR2 reads SMNVEV (reference sequence). The CDR3 is 16 amino acids. The chain's CDR3 is CASSPTPTGGRQGYTF. As DNA, the CDR3 is TGTGCCAGCAGTCCCACACCTACCGGGGGACGGCAAGGCTACACCTTC.

The chain couples TRBV9 to TRBJ2-1, with D possibly TRBD1 on 6 matching bases. The V gene's germline CDR1 is SGDLS and CDR2 YYNGEE. Trimming pared 0 bases from V and 7 bases from J, leaving 14 bases between. The CDR3 consists of 15 residues. CDR3 nucleotide sequence: TGTGCCAGCAGCGTAGGCGCAGGGGCCAGGAATGAGCAGTTCTTC. Protein: CASSVGAGARNEQFF.

The V call is TRBV19, the J call TRBJ2-5; no reliable D call. The J call may be faulty, since TRBJ2-7 better matches the DNA end. The CDR3 covers 13 residues. Per germline, CDR1 LNHDA and CDR2 SQIVND (reference sequence). CDR3 DNA: TGTGCCAGTAGTATAAAAGGCAGTTACGAGCAGTACTTC. This gives the protein CASSIKGSYEQYF.

The chain links TRBV6-5 to TRBJ1-2, with D uncertain. The germline V gene encodes CDR1 MNHEY and CDR2 SVGAGI. The V gene lost 4 bases and the J gene lost 0 bases, with 9 bases spanning the gap. The CDR3 is 14 residues long. The CDR3: CASSLEPSNYGYTF. The CDR3 nucleotides are TGTGCCAGCAGTTTGGAACCTTCTAACTATGGCTACACCTTC.

The genes are TRBV27 and TRBJ2-3; tentative D call: TRBD1 (7 bases). Looked up from germline, CDR1 is MNHEY and CDR2 is SMNVEV (reference sequence). The CDR3 runs 16 residues. V lost 2 bases, J lost 6 bases, and 18 bases lay in between. The CDR3 spells CASSLRAGGTKDTQYF. Written as DNA, the CDR3 is TGTGCCAGCAGTTTAAGGGCAGGGGGGACCAAGGATACGCAGTATTTT.

The V call is TRBV5-1, the J call TRBJ1-4, with D unresolved. Germline V gene sequence: CDR1 SGHRS, CDR2 YFSETQ. Trimming left V 5 bases short and J 7 bases short, with 27 bases between. This CDR3 is 18 amino acids long. CDR3 in DNA: TGCGCCAGCAGTAAAAGACTTGAGAGCGTTCGGTCCTCTGAAAAACTGTTTTTT. This encodes CASSKRLESVRSSEKLFF.

This clone was counted a single time. This rearrangement joins TRBV30 to TRBJ2-1; 12 bases are a match to TRBD2. The CDR3 covers 16 residues. Germline V gene sequence: CDR1 GTSNPN, CDR2 SVGIG (reference sequence). J was trimmed by 5 bases and V by 3 bases; bases with no gene match: 8. CDR3 DNA sequence: TGTGCCTGGAGCGTTTCTAGCGGGAGGGTTAACAATGAGCAGTTCTTC. This sequence encodes CAWSVSSGRVNNEQFF.

In this sample, this clone turned up a few times. The chain joins TRBV5-6 to TRBJ1-1; 9 bases match TRBD1. The CDR3 spans 15 residues. Unmatched junction bases numbered 9, after V lost 6 bases and J lost 3 bases. Germline V lookup: CDR1 SGHDT, CDR2 YYEEEE. The DNA of the CDR3 is TGTGCCAGCATCTACGGGACAGGGACCTACACTGAAGCTTTCTTT. Translating gives CASIYGTGTYTEAFF.

CDR3 region: CASSSRDSKNIQYF. In DNA, the CDR3 is TGTGCCAGCAGCTCTAGGGACAGCAAAAACATTCAGTACTTC. The chain links TRBV7-2 to TRBJ2-4, with 7 positions matching TRBD1. J was trimmed by 3 bases and V by 4 bases; bases with no gene match: 3. The CDR3 is 14 amino acids. Per germline, CDR1 SGHTA and CDR2 FQGNSA.

The gene calls are TRBV27 and TRBJ1-2, with TRBD1 matching 8 bases. With 5 bases clipped from V and 12 bases from J, the junction kept 20 bases outside the gene matches. Looked up from germline, CDR1 is MNHEY and CDR2 is SMNVEV (reference sequence). The CDR3 sequence is 16 residues long. CDR3 nucleotides: TGTGCCAGCAGTCCTTTACCTTTACAGGGGGGCCGCGATGACACCTTC. Protein sequence: CASSPLPLQGGRDDTF.

In this sample, this clone turned up once. V usage is TRBV7-9 and J usage is TRBJ2-1; D possibly matches TRBD1 or TRBD2 (5 bases each). The CDR3 covers 18 residues. From germline, CDR1 is SEHNR and CDR2 FQNEAQ (reference sequence). V dropped 1 base and J dropped 5 bases, with 21 bases sitting between them. CDR3 protein: CASSLGGKERERDNEQFF. The CDR3 DNA reads as TGTGCCAGCAGCTTAGGGGGGAAGGAAAGGGAGAGAGACAATGAGCAGTTCTTC.

The chain joins TRBV29-1 to TRBJ2-3, with a weak D call TRBD1 (6 bases). Germline V gene lookup returns CDR1 SQVTM and CDR2 ANQGSEA. This CDR3 has 13 amino acids. The germline V and J ends were trimmed by 8 bases and 2 bases, with 14 bases remaining between them. For the CDR3, the DNA is TGCAGCTCAGGGACACTTTTCACAGATACGCAGTATTTT. This codes for CSSGTLFTDTQYF.